This T cell receptor (beta chain) was identified in a study of human T cells and chemical hapten exposure. Each CDR3 protein is one row after TCRdb ran MiXCR on the RACE reads. The sample has about 54,000 distinct CDR3 sequences; around 9.4% are singletons. Stated time point: patch test 2, 6 weeks after DPC sensitization. Treatment in this sample: therapeutic diphenylcyclopropenone sensitization with weekly scalp DPC. V was cut by 1 base and J by 6 bases, with 4 bases left in between. The CDR3 is 12 residues long. Germline V lookup: CDR1 SEHNR, CDR2 FQNEAQ (reference sequence). This clonotype was obtained from a woman aged 45-59 years with alopecia areata. Some clones in this sample may be carry-over from other donors' samples. The sequences come from whole blood, collected in connection with sensitization to the hapten diphenylcyclopropenone (DPC). The chain recombines TRBV7-9 with TRBJ1-5, with D hard to call. The CDR3 is CASSLDRQPQHF. The CDR3 DNA follows: TGTGCCAGCAGCTTAGATCGTCAGCCCCAGCATTTT. The variable domain in full, completed from reference TRBV7-9 and TRBJ1-5, reads DTGVSQNPRHKITKRGQNVTFRCDPISEHNRLYWYRQTLGQGPEFLTYFQNEAQLEKSRLLSDRFSAERPKGSFSTLEIQRTEQGDSAMYLCASSLDRQPQHFGDGTRLSIL.